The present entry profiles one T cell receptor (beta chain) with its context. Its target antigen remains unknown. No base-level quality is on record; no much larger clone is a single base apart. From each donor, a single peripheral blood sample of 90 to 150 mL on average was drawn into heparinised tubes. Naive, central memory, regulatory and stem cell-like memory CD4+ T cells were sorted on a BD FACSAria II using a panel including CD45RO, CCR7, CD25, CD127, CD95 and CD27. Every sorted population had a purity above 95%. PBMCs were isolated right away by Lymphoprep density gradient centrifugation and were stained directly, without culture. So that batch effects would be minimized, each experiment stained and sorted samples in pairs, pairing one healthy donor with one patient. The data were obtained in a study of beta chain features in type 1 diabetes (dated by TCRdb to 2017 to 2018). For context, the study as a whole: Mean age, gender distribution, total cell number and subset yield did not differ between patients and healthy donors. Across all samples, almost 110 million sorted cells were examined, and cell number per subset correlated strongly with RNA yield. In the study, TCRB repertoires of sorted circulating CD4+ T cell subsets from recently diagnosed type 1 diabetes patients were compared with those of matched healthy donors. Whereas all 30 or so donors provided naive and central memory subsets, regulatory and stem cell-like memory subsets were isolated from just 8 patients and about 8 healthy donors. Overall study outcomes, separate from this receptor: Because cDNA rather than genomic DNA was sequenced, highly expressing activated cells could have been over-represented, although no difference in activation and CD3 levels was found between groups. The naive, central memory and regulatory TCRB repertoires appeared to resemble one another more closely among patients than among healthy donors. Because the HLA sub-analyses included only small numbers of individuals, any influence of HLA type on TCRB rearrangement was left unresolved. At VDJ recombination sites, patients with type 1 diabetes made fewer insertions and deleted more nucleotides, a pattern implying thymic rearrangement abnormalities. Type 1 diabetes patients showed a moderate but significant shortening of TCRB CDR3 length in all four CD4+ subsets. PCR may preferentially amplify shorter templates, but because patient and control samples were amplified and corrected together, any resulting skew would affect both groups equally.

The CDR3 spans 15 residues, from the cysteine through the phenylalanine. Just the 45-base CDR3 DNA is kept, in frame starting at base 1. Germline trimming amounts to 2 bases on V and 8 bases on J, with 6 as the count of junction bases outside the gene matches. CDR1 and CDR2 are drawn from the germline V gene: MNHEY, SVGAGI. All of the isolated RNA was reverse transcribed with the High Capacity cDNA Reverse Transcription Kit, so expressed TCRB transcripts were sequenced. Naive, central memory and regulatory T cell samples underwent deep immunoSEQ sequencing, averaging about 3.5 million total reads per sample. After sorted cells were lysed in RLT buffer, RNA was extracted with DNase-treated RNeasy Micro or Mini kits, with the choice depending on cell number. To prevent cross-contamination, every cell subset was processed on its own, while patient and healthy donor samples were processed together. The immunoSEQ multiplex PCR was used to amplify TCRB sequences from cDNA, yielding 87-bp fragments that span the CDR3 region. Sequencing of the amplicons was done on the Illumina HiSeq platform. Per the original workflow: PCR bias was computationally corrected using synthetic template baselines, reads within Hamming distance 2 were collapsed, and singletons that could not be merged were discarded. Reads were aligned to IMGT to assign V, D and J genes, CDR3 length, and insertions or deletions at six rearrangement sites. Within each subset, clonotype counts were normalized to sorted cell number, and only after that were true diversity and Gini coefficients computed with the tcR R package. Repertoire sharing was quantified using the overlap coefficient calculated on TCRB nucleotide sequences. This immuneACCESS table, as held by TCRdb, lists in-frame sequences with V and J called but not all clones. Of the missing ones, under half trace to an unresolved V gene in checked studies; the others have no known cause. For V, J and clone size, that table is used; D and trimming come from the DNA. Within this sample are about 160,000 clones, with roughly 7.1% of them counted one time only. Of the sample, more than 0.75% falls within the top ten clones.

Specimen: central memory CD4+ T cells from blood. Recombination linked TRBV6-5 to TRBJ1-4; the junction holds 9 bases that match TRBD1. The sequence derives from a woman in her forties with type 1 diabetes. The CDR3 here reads CASSYGGQGGEKLFF. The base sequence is TGTGCCAGCAGTTACGGGGGACAGGGAGGGGAAAAACTGTTTTTT.